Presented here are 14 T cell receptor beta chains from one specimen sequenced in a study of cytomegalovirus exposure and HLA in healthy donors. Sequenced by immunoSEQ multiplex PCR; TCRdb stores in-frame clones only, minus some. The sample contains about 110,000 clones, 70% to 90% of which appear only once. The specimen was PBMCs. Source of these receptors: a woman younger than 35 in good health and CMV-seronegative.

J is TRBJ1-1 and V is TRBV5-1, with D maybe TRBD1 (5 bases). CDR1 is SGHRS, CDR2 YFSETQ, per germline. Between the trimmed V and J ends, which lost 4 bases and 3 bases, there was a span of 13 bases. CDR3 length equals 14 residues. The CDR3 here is CASSPGGRDTEAFF. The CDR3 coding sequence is TGCGCCAGCAGCCCTGGCGGCAGGGACACTGAAGCTTTCTTT.

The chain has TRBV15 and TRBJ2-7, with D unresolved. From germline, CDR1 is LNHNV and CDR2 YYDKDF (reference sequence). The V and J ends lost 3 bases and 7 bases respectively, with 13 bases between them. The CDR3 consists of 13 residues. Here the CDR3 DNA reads TGTGCCACCAGCAGGACCGACAATCCGGAGCAGTACTTC. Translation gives CATSRTDNPEQYF.

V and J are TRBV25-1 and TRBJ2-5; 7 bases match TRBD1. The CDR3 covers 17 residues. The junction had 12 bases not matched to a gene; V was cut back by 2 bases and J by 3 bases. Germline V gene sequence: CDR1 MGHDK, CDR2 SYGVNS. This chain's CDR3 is CASSESAQGGAEETQYF. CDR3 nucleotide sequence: TGTGCCAGCAGTGAAAGCGCCCAAGGGGGCGCTGAAGAGACCCAGTACTTC.

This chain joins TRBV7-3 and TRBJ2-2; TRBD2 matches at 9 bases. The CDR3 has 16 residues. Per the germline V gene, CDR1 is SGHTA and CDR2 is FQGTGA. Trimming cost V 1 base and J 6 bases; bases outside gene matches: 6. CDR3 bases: TGTGCCAGCAGCTTAATAGCCGCGGGGGGGCCCGGGGAGCTGTTTTTT. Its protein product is CASSLIAAGGPGELFF.

In DNA, the CDR3 is TGTGCCACCAGCCCAGTCCCGCAAGTCCCCTACGAGCAGTACTTC. This codes for CATSPVPQVPYEQYF. The V and J genes are TRBV15 and TRBJ2-7; D call uncertain. The CDR3 loop spans 15 amino acids. The germline V gene encodes CDR1 LNHNV and CDR2 YYDKDF (reference sequence). Deletions cut 5 bases from V and 2 bases from J, with 16 bases between. Combining the CDR3 with reference TRBV15 and TRBJ2-7 gives the whole variable domain DAMVIQNPRYQVTQFGKPVTLSCSQTLNHNVMYWYQQKSSQAPKLLFHYYDKDFNNEADTPDNFQSRRPNTSFCFLDIRSPGLGDTAMYLCATSPVPQVPYEQYFGPGTRLTVT.

The CDR3 DNA is TGCAGCGTAATGGGACAGGCTGGTGGCTACACCTTC. Its protein is CSVMGQAGGYTF. The chain has TRBV29-1 and TRBJ1-2, with TRBD1 matching over 8 bases. CDR3 size: 12 residues. V trimming: 6 bases; J trimming: 7 bases; junction bases outside the gene matches: 7. Germline CDR1 reads SQVTM; CDR2 reads ANQGSEA.

The CDR3 loop reads CASSTGDNSYEQYF. DNA of the CDR3: TGTGCCAGCTCGACAGGGGACAACTCCTACGAGCAGTACTTC. The chain employs TRBV15 and TRBJ2-7; the match to TRBD1 covers 8 bases. CDR1 is LNHNV, CDR2 YYDKDF, per germline (reference sequence). Germline trimming cut 10 bases from V and 0 bases from J; bases unmatched to any gene: 8. This CDR3 has 14 amino acids. Full variable domain (outside the CDR3, taken from reference TRBV15 and TRBJ2-7): DAMVIQNPRYQVTQFGKPVTLSCSQTLNHNVMYWYQQKSSQAPKLLFHYYDKDFNNEADTPDNFQSRRPNTSFCFLDIRSPGLGDTAMYLCASSTGDNSYEQYFGPGTRLTVT.

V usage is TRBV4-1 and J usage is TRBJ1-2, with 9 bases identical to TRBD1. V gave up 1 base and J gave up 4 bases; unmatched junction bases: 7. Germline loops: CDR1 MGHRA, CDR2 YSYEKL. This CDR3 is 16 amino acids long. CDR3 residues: CASSQAGTGRSYGYTF. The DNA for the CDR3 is TGCGCCAGCAGCCAAGCCGGGACAGGGAGATCCTATGGCTACACCTTC.

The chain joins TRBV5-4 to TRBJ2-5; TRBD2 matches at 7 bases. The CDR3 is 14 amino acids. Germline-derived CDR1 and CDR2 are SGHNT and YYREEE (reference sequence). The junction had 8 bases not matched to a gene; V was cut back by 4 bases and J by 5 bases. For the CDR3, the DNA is TGTGCCAGCAGCCCGAGGGGAGGGGTTGAGACCCAGTACTTC. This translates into CASSPRGGVETQYF.

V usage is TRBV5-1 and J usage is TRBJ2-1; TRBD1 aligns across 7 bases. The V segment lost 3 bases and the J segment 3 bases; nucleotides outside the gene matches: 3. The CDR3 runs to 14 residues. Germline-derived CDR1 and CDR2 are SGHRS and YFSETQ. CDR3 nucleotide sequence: TGCGCCAGCAGCTCTTCAGGGGGCTACAATGAGCAGTTCTTC. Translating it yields CASSSSGGYNEQFF.

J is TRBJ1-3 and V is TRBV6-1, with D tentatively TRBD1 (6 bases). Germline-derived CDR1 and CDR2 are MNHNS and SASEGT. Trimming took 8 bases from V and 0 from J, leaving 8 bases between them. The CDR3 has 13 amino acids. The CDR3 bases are TGTGCCAGCCGGGACACCTCTGGAAACACCATATATTTT. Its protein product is CASRDTSGNTIYF.

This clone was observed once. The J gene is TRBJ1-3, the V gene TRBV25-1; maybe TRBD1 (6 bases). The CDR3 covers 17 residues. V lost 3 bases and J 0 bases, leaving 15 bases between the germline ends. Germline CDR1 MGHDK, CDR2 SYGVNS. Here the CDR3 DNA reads TGTGCCAGCAGTGATCCTGACAGGACATACTCTGGAAACACCATATATTTT. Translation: CASSDPDRTYSGNTIYF.

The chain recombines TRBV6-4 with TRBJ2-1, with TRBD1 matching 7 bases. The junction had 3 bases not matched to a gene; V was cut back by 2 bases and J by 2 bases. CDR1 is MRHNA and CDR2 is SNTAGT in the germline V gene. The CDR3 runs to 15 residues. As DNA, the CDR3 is TGTGCCAGCAGTGACAGTCAGGGGGCCTACAATGAGCAGTTCTTC. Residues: CASSDSQGAYNEQFF.

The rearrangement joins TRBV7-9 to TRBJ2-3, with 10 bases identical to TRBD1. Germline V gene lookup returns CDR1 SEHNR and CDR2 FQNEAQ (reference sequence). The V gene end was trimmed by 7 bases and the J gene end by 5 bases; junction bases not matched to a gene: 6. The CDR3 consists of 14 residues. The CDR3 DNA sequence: TGTGCCAGCAAGAGGGGACAGGGGCGAGATACGCAGTATTTT. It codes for CASKRGQGRDTQYF.